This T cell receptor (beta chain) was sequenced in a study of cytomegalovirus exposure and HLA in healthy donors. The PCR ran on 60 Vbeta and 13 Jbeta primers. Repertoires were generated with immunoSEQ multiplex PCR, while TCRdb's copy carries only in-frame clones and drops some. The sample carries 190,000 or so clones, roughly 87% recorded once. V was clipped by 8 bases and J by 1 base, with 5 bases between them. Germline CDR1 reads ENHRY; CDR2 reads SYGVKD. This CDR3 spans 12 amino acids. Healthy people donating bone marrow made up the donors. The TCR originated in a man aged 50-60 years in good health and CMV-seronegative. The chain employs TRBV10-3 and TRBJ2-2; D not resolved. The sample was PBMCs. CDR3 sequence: CAIRGNTGELFF. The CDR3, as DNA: TGTGCCATCCGCGGGAACACCGGGGAGCTGTTTTTT.